This T cell receptor beta chain was sequenced during a study of Graves' ophthalmopathy and Graves' hyperthyroidism. Researchers took RNA transcripts and amplified TCR beta CDR3 regions from them. RT-PCR with HTBI primers came first, then second-round multiplex PCR. TCRdb independently ran MiXCR on the multiplex PCR reads; one entry per CDR3 protein. The table has a few hundred thousand distinct CDR3 sequences, around a sixth seen once. The V end lost 0 bases, the J end lost 1 base, and 12 bases lay between the germline ends. CDR1 is DFQATT and CDR2 is SNEGSKA in the germline V gene (reference sequence). The CDR3 covers 15 residues. Researchers turned away patients with other autoimmune diseases, uncontrolled infections, pregnancy or lactation. At least ten counts were recorded for this clonotype. Antigen specificity is unknown. Whole-study findings and limits: Blood samples also showed most expanded thyroid clonotypes exceeding 0.001 frequency.

The rearrangement uses TRBV20-1 and TRBJ2-5; tentatively, D is TRBD2 (6 bases). This receptor was identified in an adult man with Graves' ophthalmopathy. The sequencing sample was made of peripheral blood. The CDR3 DNA sequence: TGCAGTGCTAGAGAGGGAGGAGCGTTCCAAGAGACCCAGTACTTC. Amino acid sequence: CSAREGGAFQETQYF.